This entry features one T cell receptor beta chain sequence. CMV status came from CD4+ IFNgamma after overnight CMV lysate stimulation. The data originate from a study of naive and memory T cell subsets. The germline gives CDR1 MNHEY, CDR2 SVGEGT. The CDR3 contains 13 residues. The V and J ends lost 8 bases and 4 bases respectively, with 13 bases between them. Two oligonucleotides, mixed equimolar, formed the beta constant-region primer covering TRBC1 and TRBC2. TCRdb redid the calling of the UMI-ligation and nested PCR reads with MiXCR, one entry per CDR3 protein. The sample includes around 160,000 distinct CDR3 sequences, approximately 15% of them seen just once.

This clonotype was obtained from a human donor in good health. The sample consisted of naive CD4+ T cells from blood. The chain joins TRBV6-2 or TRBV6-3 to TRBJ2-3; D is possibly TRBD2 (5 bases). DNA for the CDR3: TGTGCCAGCGGTCGTATGGAGGCAGATACGCAGTATTTT. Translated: CASGRMEADTQYF.